A selection of T cell receptor beta chains follows, all from one sample in a study of vaccination effects on CD4 cells after COVID-19. The repertoire was sequenced with immunoSEQ multiplex PCR; TCRdb's copy has only in-frame clones and lacks some. Of roughly 30,000 clones listed, over 70% are singletons. These receptors have no known antigen. Sample: CD4+ T cells from PBMCs cultured with SARS-CoV-2 spike peptides, taken before COVID-19 vaccination. The origin of the receptors is a human donor who received a COVID-19 vaccine. CDR3s include the opening cysteine and the closing phenylalanine or tryptophan. D genes are given only for firm matches. Clone size is stated in some rows and not others, as once, few, many or a class when expanded.

CDR3 DNA	CDR3 protein	clone size	V gene	D gene	J gene
TGTGCCAGTAGTCCCAGACACCGCCTGGCCAAAGTGGACCAGTACTTC	CASSPRHRLAKVDQYF	.	TRBV19	.	TRBJ2-5
TGCGCCAGCAGCTTGGTTGGGCAGGTCGAACTGTTTTTT	CASSLVGQVELFF	.	TRBV5-1	.	TRBJ1-4
TGTGCCAGTAGTATAGGCCAGGGGACCCATGGCTACACCTTC	CASSIGQGTHGYTF	.	TRBV19	.	TRBJ1-2
TGTGCCAGCAGCTCGACAGTTTACGAGACCCAGTACTTC	CASSSTVYETQYF	.	TRBV7-3	.	TRBJ2-5
TGTGCCAGCAGTGGTCCGGATCTCACTGAAGCTTTCTTT	CASSGPDLTEAFF	.	TRBV2	.	TRBJ1-1
TGTGCCAGCAGCCGGGCAGATACGCAGTATTTT	CASSRADTQYF	.	TRBV5-4	.	TRBJ2-3
TGTGCCAGTATCCCCGACAAGAACACTGAAGCTTTCTTT	CASIPDKNTEAFF	few	TRBV19	.	TRBJ1-1
TGTGCCAGCAGCTTACCTAGGAAGAACGGGGAGCTGTTTTTT	CASSLPRKNGELFF	.	TRBV11-2	.	TRBJ2-2
TGTGCCAGCAGCCACATAAAACAACTTGACAGGGTTGGCAATCAGCCCCAGCATTTT	CASSHIKQLDRVGNQPQHF	few	TRBV5-8	TRBD1	TRBJ1-5
TGTGCCAGCAGCTTTCAGGGGAACACTGAAGCTTTCTTT	CASSFQGNTEAFF	.	TRBV7-2	.	TRBJ1-1
TGTGCCAGCAGGGGCCGAGCGGGGACCTCGGATACGCAGTATTTT	CASRGRAGTSDTQYF	.	TRBV6-5	TRBD2	TRBJ2-3
TGTGCCATCAGACTGGACGGCGTTAACTATGGCTACACCTTC	CAIRLDGVNYGYTF	.	TRBV10-3	.	TRBJ1-2
TGTGCCAGCAGCTCAGGACAGGGTAAAAATGGCTACACCTTC	CASSSGQGKNGYTF	.	TRBV7-9	TRBD1	TRBJ1-2
TGTGCCAGCAGTTTCCGAGTATCTGGGGCCAACGTCCTGACTTTC	CASSFRVSGANVLTF	.	TRBV27	.	TRBJ2-6
TGTGCCAGCAGCGTAGGGGGGGGGCCTATAGATACGCAGTATTTT	CASSVGGGPIDTQYF	.	TRBV9	.	TRBJ2-3
TGCGCCAGCAGCCAAGAACGATCCCGGACTCCTCGCGGGGAGCTGTTTTTT	CASSQERSRTPRGELFF	.	TRBV4-1	.	TRBJ2-2
TGTGCCAGCAGCTTGGTGCTCCAGCAGGGCTACACCTTC	CASSLVLQQGYTF	few	TRBV5-4	.	TRBJ1-2
TGTGCCAGCAGTTTAAAGGGGCTTGCTAAGAACACCGGGGAGCTGTTTTTT	CASSLKGLAKNTGELFF	.	TRBV27	.	TRBJ2-2
TGTGCCAGCAGCTCGGGGGCGGAACCTAATTCACCCCTCCACTTT	CASSSGAEPNSPLHF	few	TRBV5-4	.	TRBJ1-6
TGTGCCAGCAGTGCGCTACAGGGTAATTCACCCCTCCACTTT	CASSALQGNSPLHF	.	TRBV2	.	TRBJ1-6
TGCAGTGCTAGTGGTGAGCCGAGCTCCTACAATGAGCAGTTCTTC	CSASGEPSSYNEQFF	.	TRBV20-1	.	TRBJ2-1
TGTGCCAGTAGTTTCGGTCTTGAAGCTTTCTTT	CASSFGLEAFF	.	TRBV19	.	TRBJ1-1
TGTGCCAGCAGTTTAAGACAGGGCGGAGAGCAGTACTTC	CASSLRQGGEQYF	.	TRBV12-3/TRBV12-4	TRBD1	TRBJ2-7
TGTGCCAGCAGTTCAGGGTCCCTAAACTATGGCTACACCTTC	CASSSGSLNYGYTF	.	TRBV28	.	TRBJ1-2
TGTGCCAGTAGTATCATGGAGGGGTCAGGCGAGCAGTACTTC	CASSIMEGSGEQYF	few	TRBV19	.	TRBJ2-7
TGTGCCAGCAGTTACGCCACTGAAGCTTTCTTT	CASSYATEAFF	.	TRBV6-6	.	TRBJ1-1
TGTGCCAGCAGCTTAACTAGCGGCTCCTACGAGCAGTACTTC	CASSLTSGSYEQYF	.	TRBV7-2	TRBD2	TRBJ2-7
TGTGCCAGCAGTTACTCCGGGCTAGCGGACACCTACGAGCAGTACTTC	CASSYSGLADTYEQYF	few	TRBV6-5	TRBD2	TRBJ2-7
TGTGCCAGCAGCTTAGAGGGCAGGGGGAGCTATGGCTACACCTTC	CASSLEGRGSYGYTF	.	TRBV7-2	TRBD1	TRBJ1-2
TGTGCCAGTAGTCGCCGGGATTGGTTGGTAGGGCACGGTCGGAACACTGAAGCTTTCTTT	CASSRRDWLVGHGRNTEAFF	.	TRBV19	.	TRBJ1-1
TGTGCCAGCAGCTTAGTACAGGGGGACAATGAGCAGTTCTTC	CASSLVQGDNEQFF	.	TRBV11-3	TRBD1	TRBJ2-1
TGTGCTAGCAGCCTGGACAGGGGCGCAGATACGCAGTATTTT	CASSLDRGADTQYF	.	TRBV7-7	TRBD1	TRBJ2-3